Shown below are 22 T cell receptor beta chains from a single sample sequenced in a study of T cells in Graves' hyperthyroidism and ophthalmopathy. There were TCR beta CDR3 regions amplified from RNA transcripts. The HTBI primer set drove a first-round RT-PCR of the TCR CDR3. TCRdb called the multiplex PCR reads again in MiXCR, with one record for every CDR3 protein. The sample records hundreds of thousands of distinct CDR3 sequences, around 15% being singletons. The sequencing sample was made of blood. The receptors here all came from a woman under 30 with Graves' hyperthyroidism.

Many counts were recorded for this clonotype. The CDR3 DNA reads as TGTGCCTGGACCAAAGGGACGGCTGGAAACACCATATATTTT. Translated: CAWTKGTAGNTIYF. V gene TRBV30 combines with J gene TRBJ1-3; weak D call: TRBD1 (5 bases). Trimming removed 4 bases from V and 2 bases from J, with 12 bases in between. This CDR3 is 14 amino acids long. CDR1 and CDR2 (germline): GTSNPN, SVGIG (reference sequence).

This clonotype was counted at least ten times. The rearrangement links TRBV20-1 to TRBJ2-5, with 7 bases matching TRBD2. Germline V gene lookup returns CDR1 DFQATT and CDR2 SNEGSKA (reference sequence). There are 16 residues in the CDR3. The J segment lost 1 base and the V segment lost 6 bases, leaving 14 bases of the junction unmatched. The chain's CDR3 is CSAEAETSVPQETQYF. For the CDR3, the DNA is TGCAGTGCCGAAGCAGAAACTAGCGTACCCCAAGAGACCCAGTACTTC.

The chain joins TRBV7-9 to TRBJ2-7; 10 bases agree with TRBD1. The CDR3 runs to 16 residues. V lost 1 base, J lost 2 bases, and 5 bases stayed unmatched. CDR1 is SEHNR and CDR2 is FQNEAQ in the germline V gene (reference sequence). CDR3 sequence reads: CASSLGTGGKPYEQYF. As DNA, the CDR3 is TGTGCCAGCAGCTTAGGGACAGGGGGAAAACCCTACGAGCAGTACTTC.

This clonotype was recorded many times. The CDR3, as DNA: TGTGCCAGCACCACCCACCCGGCATATACGCAGTATTTT. Amino acids: CASTTHPAYTQYF. V usage is TRBV12-3 or TRBV12-4 and J usage is TRBJ2-3, with D hard to call. The V and J ends lost 7 bases and 7 bases respectively, with 15 bases between them. CDR3 length equals 13 residues.

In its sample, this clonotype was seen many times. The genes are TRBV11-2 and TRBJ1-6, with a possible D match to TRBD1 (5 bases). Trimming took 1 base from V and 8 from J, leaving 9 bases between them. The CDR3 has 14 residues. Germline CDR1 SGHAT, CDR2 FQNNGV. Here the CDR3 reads CASSLAGGDSPLHF. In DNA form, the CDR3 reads TGTGCCAGCAGCTTAGCCGGGGGGGATTCACCCCTCCACTTT.

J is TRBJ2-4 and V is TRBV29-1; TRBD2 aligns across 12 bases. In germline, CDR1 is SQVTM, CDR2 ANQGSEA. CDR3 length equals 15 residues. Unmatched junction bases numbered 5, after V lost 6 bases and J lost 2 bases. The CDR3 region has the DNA TGCAGCGTCTCCCGGACTAGCGGGACCAAAAACATTCAGTACTTC. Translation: CSVSRTSGTKNIQYF.

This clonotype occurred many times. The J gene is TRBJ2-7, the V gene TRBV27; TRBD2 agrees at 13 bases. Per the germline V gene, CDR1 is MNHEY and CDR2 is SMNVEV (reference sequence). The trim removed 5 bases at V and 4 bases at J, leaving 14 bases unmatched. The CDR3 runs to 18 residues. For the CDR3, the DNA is TGTGCCAGCAGTCGTCCCCCGGGACTAGCGGGATCAAGGTACGAGCAGTACTTC. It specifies CASSRPPGLAGSRYEQYF.

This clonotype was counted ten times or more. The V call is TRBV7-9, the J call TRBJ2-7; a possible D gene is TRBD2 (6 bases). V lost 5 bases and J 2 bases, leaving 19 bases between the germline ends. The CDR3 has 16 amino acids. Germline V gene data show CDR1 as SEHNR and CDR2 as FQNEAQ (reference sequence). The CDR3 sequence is CASSLGMGGDAYEQYF. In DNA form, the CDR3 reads TGTGCCAGCAGCCTCGGTATGGGCGGGGACGCCTACGAGCAGTACTTC.

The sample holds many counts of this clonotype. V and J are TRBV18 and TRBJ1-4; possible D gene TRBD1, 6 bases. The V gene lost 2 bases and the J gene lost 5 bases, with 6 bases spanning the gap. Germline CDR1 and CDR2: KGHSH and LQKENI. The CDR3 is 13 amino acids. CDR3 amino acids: CASSPDRNEKLFF. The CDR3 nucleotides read TGTGCCAGCTCACCAGACAGGAATGAAAAACTGTTTTTT.

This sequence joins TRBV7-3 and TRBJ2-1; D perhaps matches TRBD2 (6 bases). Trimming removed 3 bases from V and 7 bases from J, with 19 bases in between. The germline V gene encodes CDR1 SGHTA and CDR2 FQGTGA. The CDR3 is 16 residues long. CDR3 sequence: CASSFAPGALPNEQFF. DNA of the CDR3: TGTGCCAGCAGCTTCGCACCGGGAGCGCTGCCGAATGAGCAGTTCTTC.

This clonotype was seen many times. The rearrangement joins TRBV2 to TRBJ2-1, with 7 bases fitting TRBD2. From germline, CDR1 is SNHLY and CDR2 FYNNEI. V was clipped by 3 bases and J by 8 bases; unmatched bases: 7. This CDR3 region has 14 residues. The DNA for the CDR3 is TGTGCCAGCAGTGACCTAGCGGCGATGTATGAGCAGTTCTTC. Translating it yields CASSDLAAMYEQFF. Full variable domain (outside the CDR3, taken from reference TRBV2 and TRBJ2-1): EPEVTQTPSHQVTQMGQEVILRCVPISNHLYFYWYRQILGQKVEFLVSFYNNEISEKSEIFDDQFSVERPDGSNFTLKIRSTKLEDSAMYFCASSDLAAMYEQFFGPGTRLTVL.

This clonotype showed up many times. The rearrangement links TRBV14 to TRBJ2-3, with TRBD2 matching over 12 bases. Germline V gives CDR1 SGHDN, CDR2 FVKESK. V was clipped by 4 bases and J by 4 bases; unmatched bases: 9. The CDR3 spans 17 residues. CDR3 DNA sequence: TGTGCCAGCAGCCCAAAGACTAGCGGGAGTAATGCAGATACGCAGTATTTT. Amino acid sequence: CASSPKTSGSNADTQYF.

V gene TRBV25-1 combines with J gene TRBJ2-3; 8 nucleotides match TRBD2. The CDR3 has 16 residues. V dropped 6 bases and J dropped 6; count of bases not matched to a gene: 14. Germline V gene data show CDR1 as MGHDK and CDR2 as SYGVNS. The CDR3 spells CASRGLAGIYEDTQYF. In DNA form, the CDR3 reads TGTGCCAGCAGAGGACTAGCCGGGATATATGAGGATACGCAGTATTTT.

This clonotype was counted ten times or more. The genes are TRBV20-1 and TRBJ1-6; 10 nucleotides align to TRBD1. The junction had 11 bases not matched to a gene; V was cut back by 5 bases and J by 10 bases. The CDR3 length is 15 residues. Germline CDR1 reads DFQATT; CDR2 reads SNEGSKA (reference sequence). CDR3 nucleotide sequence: TGCAGTGCTCACGCCCCCGGGACAGGGGACTCACCCCTCCACTTT. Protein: CSAHAPGTGDSPLHF.

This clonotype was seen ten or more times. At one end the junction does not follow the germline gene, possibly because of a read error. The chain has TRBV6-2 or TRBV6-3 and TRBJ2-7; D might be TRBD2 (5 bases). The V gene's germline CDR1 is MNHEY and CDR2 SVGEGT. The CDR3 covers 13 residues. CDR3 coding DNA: TGTGCCACCAGTGACGGAGGTGTGTTGGAGCAGTACTTC. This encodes CATSDGGVLEQYF.

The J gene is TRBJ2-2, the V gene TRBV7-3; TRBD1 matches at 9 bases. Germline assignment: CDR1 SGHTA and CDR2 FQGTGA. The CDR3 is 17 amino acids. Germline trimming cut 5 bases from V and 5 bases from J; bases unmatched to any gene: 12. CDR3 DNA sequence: TGTGCCAGCAGCCGGGACAGGGACGGGACTCGGACCGGGGAGCTGTTTTTT. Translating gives CASSRDRDGTRTGELFF.

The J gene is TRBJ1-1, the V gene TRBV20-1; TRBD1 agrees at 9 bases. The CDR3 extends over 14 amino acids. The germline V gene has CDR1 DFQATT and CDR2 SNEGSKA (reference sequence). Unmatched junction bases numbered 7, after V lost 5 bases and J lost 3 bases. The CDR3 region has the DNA TGCAGTGCTGGGACAGGGAGCGGGGACACTGAAGCTTTCTTT. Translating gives CSAGTGSGDTEAFF.

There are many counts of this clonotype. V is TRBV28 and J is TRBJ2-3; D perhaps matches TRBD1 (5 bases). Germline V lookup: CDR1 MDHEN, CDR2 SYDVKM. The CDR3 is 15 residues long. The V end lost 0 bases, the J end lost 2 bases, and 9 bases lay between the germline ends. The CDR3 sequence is CASSLWRQYTDTQYF. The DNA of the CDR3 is TGTGCCAGCAGTTTATGGCGACAGTACACAGATACGCAGTATTTT.

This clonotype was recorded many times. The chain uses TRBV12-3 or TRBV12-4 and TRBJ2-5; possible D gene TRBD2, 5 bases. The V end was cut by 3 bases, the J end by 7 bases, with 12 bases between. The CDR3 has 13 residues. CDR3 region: CASSLGSRGTQYF. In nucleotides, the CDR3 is TGTGCCAGCAGTTTGGGCTCTCGGGGGACCCAGTACTTC.

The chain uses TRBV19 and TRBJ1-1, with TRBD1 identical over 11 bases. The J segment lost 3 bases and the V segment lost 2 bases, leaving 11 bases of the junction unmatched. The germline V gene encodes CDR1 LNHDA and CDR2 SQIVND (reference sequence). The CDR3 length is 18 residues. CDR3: CASSITGQGAGWHTEAFF. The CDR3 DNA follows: TGTGCCAGTAGTATAACCGGACAGGGGGCCGGATGGCACACTGAAGCTTTCTTT.

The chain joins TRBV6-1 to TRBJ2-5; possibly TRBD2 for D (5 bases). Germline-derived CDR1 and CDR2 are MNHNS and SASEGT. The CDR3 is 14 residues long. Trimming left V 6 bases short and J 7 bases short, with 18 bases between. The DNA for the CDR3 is TGTGCCAGCAGACCGTACTCGAGAGAGGGGACCCAGTACTTC. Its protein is CASRPYSREGTQYF.

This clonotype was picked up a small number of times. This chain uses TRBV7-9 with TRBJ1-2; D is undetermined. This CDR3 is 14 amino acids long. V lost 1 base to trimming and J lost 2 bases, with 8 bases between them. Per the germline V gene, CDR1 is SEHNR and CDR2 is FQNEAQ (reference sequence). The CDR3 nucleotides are TGTGCCAGCAGCTTAGGCTCCGGAAACTATGGCTACACCTTC. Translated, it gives CASSLGSGNYGYTF.